The present T cell receptor (beta chain) was sequenced within a study of vaccination and CD4 T cells after COVID-19. Looking at the study overall: PCR on nasal swabs identified SARS-CoV-2 in convalescent patients, of whom nine were mild and one severe. Post-diagnosis, post-COVID samples were collected after a median 101 days, ranging 35 to 161.

Germline values: CDR1 DFQATT, CDR2 SNEGSKA (reference sequence). The V gene end was trimmed by 3 bases and the J gene end by 6 bases; junction bases not matched to a gene: 3. There are 13 residues in the CDR3. Regarding this clonotype: The antigen is unknown.

Cultured CD4+ T-cell DNA underwent Oncomine TCR Beta short-read sequencing. TCRdb analysed the PCR reads with MiXCR anew, one entry per CDR3 protein. The profile shows some 17,000 distinct CDR3 sequences, approximately 63% of them singletons. As for treatment: roughly 10-day PBMC culture with coronavirus spike peptide pools or control peptides (ViraFEST assay). Days 3 and 7 saw half the medium replaced with fresh IL-2 medium. The TCR sequence derives from a human donor who had recovered from COVID-19. The material sequenced was CD4+ T cells from blood, cultured in vitro. The V gene is TRBV20-1, the J gene TRBJ2-3, with TRBD2 matching 10 bases. CDR3 protein: CSASVSGGDTQYF. As DNA, the CDR3 is TGCAGTGCTAGTGTTAGCGGGGGGGATACGCAGTATTTT.